This T cell receptor (beta chain) was documented in a study of blood T cell repertoires in COVID-19 (dated by TCRdb to 2019 to 2021). About the study as a whole: Samples covering the acute and convalescent phases of COVID-19 were provided by collaborators in the United States, Italy and Spain. The material from the prospective study consisted of cDNA or gDNA derived from T cells, B-cell-depleted T cells, or PBMCs. The dataset comprised deeply sampled blood TCRbeta repertoires from subjects exposed to, actively infected with, or recovered from COVID-19. The repertoires were released in a freely available public database intended as a resource for research on the immune response to SARS-CoV-2. The samples were drawn from two sources: the first 160 participants of the ongoing ImmuneRACE study, and 1,000 to 1,500 subjects contributed by 6 global collaborators. Sample metadata almost always included a de-identified subject ID, COVID-19 status, age in years and sex. Where available, HLA class I and class II types were obtained from metadata supplied by the sample provider rather than from assay-based typing.

TCRbeta CDR3 regions were amplified from genomic DNA by means of the immunoSEQ Assay, a bias-controlled multiplex PCR. From the authors' description of their analysis: Nucleated cell counts per sample were estimated from amplification of reference gene primers within the assay. Sequence reads were collapsed and filtered to measure the absolute abundance of every unique TCRbeta CDR3 rearrangement. For each sample, productive Simpson clonality was calculated by taking the square root of Simpson's diversity index across productive rearrangements. The immuneACCESS repertoire file appears here via TCRdb, limited to in-frame rearrangements. These files lack a portion of the clones; in checked studies, under half of the deficit traces to unresolved V genes, and the cause of the others is not known. V and J calls and clone size follow that table, whereas D and trimming were derived from the DNA. The sample table lists hundreds of thousands of clones, around 86% of them with a count of one. The ten largest clones take up 3.5% to 4% of the sample.

About this clone: Its antigen specificity is not known. No quality values exist for individual bases; no much larger clone is one base distant.

Points the paper makes about the study in general: Clinical and demographic metadata were provided uncurated, with the amount varying by source and participant.

Participants in the prospective study were enrolled through a virtual design, were aged roughly 18 to 95 years, and lived in about 25 United States geographic areas. In the prospective study, participants were assigned to cohorts based on the clinical history participants reported in a screening survey and a study questionnaire. In the prospective study, whole blood, serum and a nasopharyngeal or oropharyngeal swab were collected from each participant by mobile phlebotomists. Prospective study participants could optionally give additional blood draws and questionnaires over an approximately two-month period. Before DNA extraction, prospective study blood samples were shipped either frozen or at room temperature. V lost 2 bases and J lost 2 bases; the stretch between them is 16 bases long. Taken from the germline V gene, the CDR1 and CDR2 loops are LGHNA and YNFKEQ. From cysteine to phenylalanine, the CDR3 is 16 amino acids long. Only CDR3 DNA is held: 48 bases, read in frame from base 1.

Material: PBMCs or T cells enriched from blood (not recorded which). This sequence originates from a woman between 40 and 50 years old with acute COVID-19. In this chain, TRBV4-2 is recombined with TRBJ2-7, and possibly TRBD2, on 6 matching bases. CDR3 region: CASSQPKRVIPYEQYF. The sequenced DNA: TGTGCCAGCAGCCAACCGAAGCGGGTAATTCCCTACGAGCAGTACTTC.